This entry lists 2 T cell receptor beta chains sequenced from one sample in a study of T cell responses to AZD1222 COVID-19 vaccine. TCRdb's copy holds only in-frame clones and misses some; the assay was immunoSEQ multiplex PCR. The table shows 150,000 to 200,000 clones, with roughly 92% occurring only once. The sample consisted of peripheral blood, taken on day 0 of AZD1222 vaccination. The receptor set was obtained from an adult in good health.

The V call is TRBV7-9, the J call TRBJ2-1; D ambiguous. The germline V and J ends were trimmed by 7 bases and 5 bases, with 3 bases remaining between them. Per the germline V gene, CDR1 is SEHNR and CDR2 is FQNEAQ (reference sequence). This CDR3 has 10 residues. The CDR3 protein is CASTNNEQFF. The CDR3 DNA sequence: TGTGCCAGCACCAACAATGAGCAGTTCTTC. Combining the CDR3 with reference TRBV7-9 and TRBJ2-1 gives the whole variable domain DTGVSQNPRHKITKRGQNVTFRCDPISEHNRLYWYRQTLGQGPEFLTYFQNEAQLEKSRLLSDRFSAERPKGSFSTLEIQRTEQGDSAMYLCASTNNEQFFGPGTRLTVL.

The gene calls are TRBV7-6 and TRBJ1-2, with TRBD1 matching 11 bases. V dropped 5 bases and J dropped 1; count of bases not matched to a gene: 3. The CDR3 extends over 15 amino acids. Germline V gene sequence: CDR1 SGHVS, CDR2 FNYEAQ. CDR3 in DNA: TGTGCCAGCAGCATGGGACAGGGGGTTAACTATGGCTACACCTTC. Translation: CASSMGQGVNYGYTF.